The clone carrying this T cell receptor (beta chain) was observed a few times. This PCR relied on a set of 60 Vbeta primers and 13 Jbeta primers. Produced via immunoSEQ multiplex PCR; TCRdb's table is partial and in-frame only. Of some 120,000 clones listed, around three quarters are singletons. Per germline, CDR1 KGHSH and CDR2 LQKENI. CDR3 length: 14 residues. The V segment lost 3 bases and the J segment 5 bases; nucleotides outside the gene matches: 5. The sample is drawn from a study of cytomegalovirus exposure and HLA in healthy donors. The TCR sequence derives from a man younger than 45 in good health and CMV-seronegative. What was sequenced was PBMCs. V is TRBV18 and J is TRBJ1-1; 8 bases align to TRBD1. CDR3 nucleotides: TGTGCCAGCTCACCTACAGGGGGACTAACTGAAGCTTTCTTT. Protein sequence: CASSPTGGLTEAFF. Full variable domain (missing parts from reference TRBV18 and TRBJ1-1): NAGVMQNPRHLVRRRGQEARLRCSPMKGHSHVYWYRQLPEEGLKFMVYLQKENIIDESGMPKERFSAEFPKEGPSILRIQQVVRGDSAAYFCASSPTGGLTEAFFGQGTRLTVV.